The entry below gives a single T cell receptor (beta chain) sequence along with its context. The antigen remains undetermined. This specimen comes from a study of shared clonotypes between healthy human individuals. Germline lookup yields CDR1 SGHRS and CDR2 YFSETQ. With 4 bases clipped from V and 2 bases from J, the junction kept 11 bases outside the gene matches. The CDR3 covers 16 residues. Study-wide findings and caveats: Estimated richness values were generally larger in naive subsets than in memory subsets.

Sequencing was performed with immunoSEQ multiplex PCR; in TCRdb, only in-frame clones are kept and a portion is missing. Of approximately 1,000,000 clones in the sample, 75% to 80% were seen once. Sequenced sample: memory CD4+ T cells from PBMCs. Subset specified: CD45RA-negative fraction. This clonotype was sampled from a man aged 18 to 35 in good health. Some clones in this sample may be carry-over from other donors' samples. The chain joins TRBV5-1 to TRBJ2-7; 8 bases are a match to TRBD1. CDR3 loop: CASSPDGTGSPYEQYF. The CDR3 nucleotides read TGCGCCAGCAGCCCGGACGGGACAGGATCTCCCTACGAGCAGTACTTC.